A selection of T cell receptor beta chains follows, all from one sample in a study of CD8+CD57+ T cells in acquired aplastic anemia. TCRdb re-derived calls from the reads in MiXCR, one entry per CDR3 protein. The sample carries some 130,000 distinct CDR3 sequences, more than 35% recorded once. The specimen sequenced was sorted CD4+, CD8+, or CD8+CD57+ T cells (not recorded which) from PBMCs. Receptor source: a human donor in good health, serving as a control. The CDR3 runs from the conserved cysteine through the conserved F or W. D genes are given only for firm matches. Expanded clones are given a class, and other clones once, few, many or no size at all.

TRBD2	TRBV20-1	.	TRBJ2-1	TGCAGTGCTCGTGGACTAGCGGGAGGATATGAGCAGTTCTTC	CSARGLAGGYEQFF
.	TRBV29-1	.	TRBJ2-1	TGCAGCGTTGCCCTGCGACTAGGAAGTCGGTTCTTC	CSVALRLGSRFF
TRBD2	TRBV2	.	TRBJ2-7	TGTGCCAGCAGTGAATACGCTAGCGGGACCTACGAGCAGTACTTC	CASSEYASGTYEQYF
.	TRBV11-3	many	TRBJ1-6	TGTGCCAGCAGCCCCCTTGGAACAAATTCACCCCTCCACTTT	CASSPLGTNSPLHF
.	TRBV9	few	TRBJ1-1	TGTGCCAGCAGCCCAGAGGGTTGGCTAACTGAAGCTTTCTTT	CASSPEGWLTEAFF
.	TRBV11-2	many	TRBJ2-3	TGTGCCAGCAGCCGACTTCCCCAGTCTACAGATACGCAGTATTTT	CASSRLPQSTDTQYF
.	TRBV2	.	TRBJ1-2	TGTGCCAGCATTGCAGGGGAGGGCTATGGCTACACCTTC	CASIAGEGYGYTF
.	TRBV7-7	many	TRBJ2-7	TGTGCCAGCAGCCCTCTAGCGAGCGGCGAGCAGTACTTC	CASSPLASGEQYF
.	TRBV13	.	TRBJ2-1	TGTGCCAGCAAGGAGGGGGCCTACAATGAGCAGTTCTTC	CASKEGAYNEQFF
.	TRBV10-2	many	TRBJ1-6	TGCGCCAGTCATAGAGGGGGAAATTCACCCCTCCACTTT	CASHRGGNSPLHF
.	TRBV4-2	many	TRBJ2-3	TGTGCCAGCAGCCAAGGAACCGGCCAGAGCACAGATACGCAGTATTTT	CASSQGTGQSTDTQYF
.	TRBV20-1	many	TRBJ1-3	TGCAGTGCTAGCTATGGGGTTACCTCTGGAAACACCATATATTTT	CSASYGVTSGNTIYF
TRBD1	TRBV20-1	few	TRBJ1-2	TGCAGTGCAGCCGGGACAGGGGCTAACTATGGCTACACCTTC	CSAAGTGANYGYTF
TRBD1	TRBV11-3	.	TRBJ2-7	TGTGCCAGCAGCTATCCGGGACAGGGAGAGCAGTACTTC	CASSYPGQGEQYF
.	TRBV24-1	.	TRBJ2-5	TGTGCCAGCAGTCCCGGAGGGGCCCAGTACTTC	CASSPGGAQYF
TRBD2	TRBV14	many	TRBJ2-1	TGTGCCAGCAGCCAAGATCTTGTTGCTAGCGGCAATGAGCAGTTCTTC	CASSQDLVASGNEQFF
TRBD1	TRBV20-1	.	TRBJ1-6	TGCAGTGCTAGCCGACAGGGGAGCTCCTATAATTCACCCCTCCACTTT	CSASRQGSSYNSPLHF
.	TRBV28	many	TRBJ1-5	TGTGCCAGCAGTTTATCGGAAAAGCCCCAGCATTTT	CASSLSEKPQHF
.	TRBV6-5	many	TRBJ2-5	TGTGCCAGCAGTTACGCCGCGACAGGGCGGGGAGAGACCCAGTACTTC	CASSYAATGRGETQYF
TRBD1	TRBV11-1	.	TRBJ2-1	TGTGCCAGCAGCAGAGGGGGCGCGTCCTACAATGAGCAGTTCTTC	CASSRGGASYNEQFF
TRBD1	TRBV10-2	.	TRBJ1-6	TGCGCCAGCAGTGAGTGGGGGGACAGGGATAATTCACCCCTCCACTTT	CASSEWGDRDNSPLHF
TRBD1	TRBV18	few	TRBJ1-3	TGTGCCAGCTCGCCAGGGGGAGGCTCTGGAAACACCATATATTTT	CASSPGGGSGNTIYF
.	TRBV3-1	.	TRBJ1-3	TGTGCCAGCAGCCAAGGAAACACCATATATTTT	CASSQGNTIYF
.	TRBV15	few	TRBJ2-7	TGTGCCACCAGCAGAGGTACAGGGACGGAGCAGTACTTC	CATSRGTGTEQYF
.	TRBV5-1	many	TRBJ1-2	TGCGCCAGCAGCTTGGGAGGGCACTCCTATGGCTACACCTTC	CASSLGGHSYGYTF
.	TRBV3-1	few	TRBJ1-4	TGTGCCAGCAGCCAAGGTCAGGGGCCCGTCCTTTTT	CASSQGQGPVLF
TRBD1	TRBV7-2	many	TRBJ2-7	TGTGCCAGCAGCCAACCGGGACAGGGGAACCACGAGCAGTACTTC	CASSQPGQGNHEQYF
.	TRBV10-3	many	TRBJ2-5	TGTGCCAGCTCATCCGTCCAAGAGACCCAGTACTTC	CASSSVQETQYF
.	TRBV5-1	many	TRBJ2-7	TGCGCCAGCAGCTTGGGTGGCTACGAGCAGTACTTC	CASSLGGYEQYF
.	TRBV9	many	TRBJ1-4	TGTGCCAGCAGTCGTCAGGGAACAAATGAAAAACTGTTTTTT	CASSRQGTNEKLFF
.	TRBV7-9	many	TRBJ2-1	TGTGCCAGCAGTAAAGCGCATTACAATGAGCAGTTCTTC	CASSKAHYNEQFF
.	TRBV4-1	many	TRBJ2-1	TGCGCCAGCAGCCAGCCGAGCAGCGGAACCTACAATGAGCAGTTCTTC	CASSQPSSGTYNEQFF
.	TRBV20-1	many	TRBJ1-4	TGCAGTGCTAGGACAAAAACTAATGAAAAACTGTTTTTT	CSARTKTNEKLFF
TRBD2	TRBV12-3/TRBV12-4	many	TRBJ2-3	TGTGCCAGCACCCTACGGACTAGCGGGACCACAGATACGCAGTATTTT	CASTLRTSGTTDTQYF
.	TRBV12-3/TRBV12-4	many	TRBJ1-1	TGTGCCAGCAGTTTAGCCGGGACCCAGGACACTGAAGCTTTCTTT	CASSLAGTQDTEAFF
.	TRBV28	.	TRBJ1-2	TGTGCCACCCGCCAGTCAGGTGGAGGCTATGGCTACACCTTC	CATRQSGGGYGYTF
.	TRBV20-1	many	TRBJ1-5	TGCAGTGCTAGAGTCGGGCCAGTCGATCAGCCCCAGCATTTT	CSARVGPVDQPQHF
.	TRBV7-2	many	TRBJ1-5	TGTGCCAGCAGCTTATCCATAAATCAGCCCCAGCATTTT	CASSLSINQPQHF
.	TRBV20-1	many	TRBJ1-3	TGCAGTGCTAATGACAGGTCTAGCTCTGGAAACACCATATATTTT	CSANDRSSSGNTIYF
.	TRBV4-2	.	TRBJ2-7	TGTGCCAGCAGCCAAGAAAAAAGCGACTTACCCTACGTGCAGTACTTC	CASSQEKSDLPYVQYF
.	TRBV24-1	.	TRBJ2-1	TGTGCCACCAGCAGTGGGGGGGGGCCCTACAATGAGCAGTTCTTC	CATSSGGGPYNEQFF
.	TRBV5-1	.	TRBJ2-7	TGCGCCAGCAGCTTGGGGCCAGGGGCCTACGAGCAGTACTTC	CASSLGPGAYEQYF
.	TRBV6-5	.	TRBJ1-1	TGTGCCAGCAGTTACGGGAAGATAACTTTCTTT	CASSYGKITFF
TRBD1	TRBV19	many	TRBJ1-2	TGTGCCAGTAGTATAGATACGACAGGGTATGGCTACACCTTC	CASSIDTTGYGYTF
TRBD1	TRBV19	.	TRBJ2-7	TGTGCCAGTAGTATAAGAGGGCCAGGGGGCGTGCAGTACTTC	CASSIRGPGGVQYF
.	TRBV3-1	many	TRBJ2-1	TGTGCCAGCAGCCAAGTTCTGGGCGGAGCGCACAATGAGCAGTTCTTC	CASSQVLGGAHNEQFF
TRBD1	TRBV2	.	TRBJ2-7	TGTGCCAGCAGTGAACTGGGACAGGCCTACGAGCAGTACTTC	CASSELGQAYEQYF
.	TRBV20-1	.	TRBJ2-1	TGCAGTGCTATCCCACCTAGGAACAATGAGCAGTTCTTC	CSAIPPRNNEQFF
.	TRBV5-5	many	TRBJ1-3	TGTGCCAGCAGCTTGGCGGACTTAACCTCTGGAAACACCATATATTTT	CASSLADLTSGNTIYF
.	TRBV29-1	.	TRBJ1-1	TGCAGCGTCTTAGCCACTGAAGCTTTCTTT	CSVLATEAFF
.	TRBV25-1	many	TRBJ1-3	TGTGCCAGCAGTGAATTGTACGGAGGCGGGGCCACCATATATTTT	CASSELYGGGATIYF
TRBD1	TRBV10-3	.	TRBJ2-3	TGTGCCATCAGTGAAAAGGACAGGTACACAGATACGCAGTATTTT	CAISEKDRYTDTQYF
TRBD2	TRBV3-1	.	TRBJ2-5	TGTGCCAGCAGCCAAGGGGCTAGCGGGGGTGAAGAGACTCAGTACTTC	CASSQGASGGEETQYF
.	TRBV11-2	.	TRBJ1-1	TGTGCCAGCAGCTTAGTAGATAAGGGGGGGATTCCGTCAGCTTTCTTT	CASSLVDKGGIPSAFF
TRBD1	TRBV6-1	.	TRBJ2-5	TGTGCCACCTTAGATCGGACAGGGGGCAAAGAGACCCAGTACTTC	CATLDRTGGKETQYF
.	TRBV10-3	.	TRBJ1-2	TGTGCCATCAGGCGAGGGGTAAACTATGGCTACACCTTC	CAIRRGVNYGYTF
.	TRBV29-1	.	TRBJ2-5	TGCAGCGTTGGCCCTAGCGCAGAGACCCAGTACTTC	CSVGPSAETQYF
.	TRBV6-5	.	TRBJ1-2	TGTGCCAGCAGTTACAATGGTCGGGGCTACACCTTC	CASSYNGRGYTF
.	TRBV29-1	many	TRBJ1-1	TGCAGCGTTGAAAATAGGGCACAGATGAACACTGAAGCTTTCTTT	CSVENRAQMNTEAFF